This T cell receptor beta chain is from a study of CD8 T cells in Susac syndrome. As regards this clonotype: Its antigen is not known.

The CDR3 covers 14 residues. Trimming took off 5 bases at V and 5 bases at J, with 15 bases between the two ends. The germline gives CDR1 SEHNR, CDR2 FQNEAQ (reference sequence). Recently defined diagnostic criteria for definite or probable disease were fulfilled by Susac syndrome patients. RNA was extracted with the RNeasy kit, and a quantity of roughly 0.5 to 1 ug was reverse transcribed using random hexamers. From the immunoSEQ multiplex PCR reads, TCRdb called clonotypes with MiXCR, one entry per CDR3 protein. The sample consists of 95,000 to 150,000 distinct CDR3 sequences, about 94% of them appearing once. Regarding the study as a whole: The study conceded that relatively few individuals underwent its TCR sequencing and HLA analysis. Clonal CD8+ expansion in Susac was highest in TEMRA cells and active patients.

V usage is TRBV7-9 and J usage is TRBJ2-5; D possibly uses TRBD1 or TRBD2 (5 bases each). Sequenced: CD8+ T cells from PBMCs. The sequence came from a human donor with Susac syndrome. CDR3 in amino acids: CASSADRDAETQYF. The CDR3 DNA reads TGTGCCAGCAGCGCCGACCGGGACGCGGAGACCCAGTACTTC.